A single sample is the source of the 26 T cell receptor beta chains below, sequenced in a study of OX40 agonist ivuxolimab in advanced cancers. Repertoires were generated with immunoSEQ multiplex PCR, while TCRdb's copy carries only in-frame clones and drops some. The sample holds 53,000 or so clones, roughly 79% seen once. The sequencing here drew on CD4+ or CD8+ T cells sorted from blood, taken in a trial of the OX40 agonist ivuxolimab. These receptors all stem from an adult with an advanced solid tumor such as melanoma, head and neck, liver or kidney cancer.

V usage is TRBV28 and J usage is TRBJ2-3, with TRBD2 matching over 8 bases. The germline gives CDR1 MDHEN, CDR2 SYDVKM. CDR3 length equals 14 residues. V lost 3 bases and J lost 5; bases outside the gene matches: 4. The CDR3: CASSFSGGRDTQYF. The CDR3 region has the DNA TGTGCCAGCAGTTTCAGCGGGGGCCGAGATACGCAGTATTTT.

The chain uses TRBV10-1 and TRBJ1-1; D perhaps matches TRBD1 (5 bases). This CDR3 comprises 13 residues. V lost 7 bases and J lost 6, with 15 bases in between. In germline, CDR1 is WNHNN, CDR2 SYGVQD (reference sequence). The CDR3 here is CASKSAGLAEAFF. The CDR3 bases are TGCGCCAGCAAATCGGCAGGGCTCGCTGAAGCTTTCTTT.

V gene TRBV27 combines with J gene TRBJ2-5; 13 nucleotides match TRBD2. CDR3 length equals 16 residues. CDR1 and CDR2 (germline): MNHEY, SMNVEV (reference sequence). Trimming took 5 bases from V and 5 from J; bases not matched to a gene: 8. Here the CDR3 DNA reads TGTGCCAGCAGTCCACGGGGACTAGCGGGGTTGGAGACCCAGTACTTC. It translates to CASSPRGLAGLETQYF.

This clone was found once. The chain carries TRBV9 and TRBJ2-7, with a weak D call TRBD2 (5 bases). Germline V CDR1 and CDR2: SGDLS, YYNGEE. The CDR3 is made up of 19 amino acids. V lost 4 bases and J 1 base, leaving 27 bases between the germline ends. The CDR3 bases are TGTGCCAGCAGCCCCCGTAGTAGTAGTGGGGTAGCGACTTCCTACGAGCAGTACTTC. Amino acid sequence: CASSPRSSSGVATSYEQYF.

CDR3 DNA sequence: TGTGCCAGTAGTGGACTAGCGGGGGGGTATCCGAATGAGCAGTTCTTC. It specifies CASSGLAGGYPNEQFF. The genes are TRBV19 and TRBJ2-1; 15 positions match TRBD2. This CDR3 comprises 16 residues. J gave up 7 bases and V 5 bases, and 6 bases lay outside the gene matches. Per the germline V gene, CDR1 is LNHDA and CDR2 is SQIVND (reference sequence).

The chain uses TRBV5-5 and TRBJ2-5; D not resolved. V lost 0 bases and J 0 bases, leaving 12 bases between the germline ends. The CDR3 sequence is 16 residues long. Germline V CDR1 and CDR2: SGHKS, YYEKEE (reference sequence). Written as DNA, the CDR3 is TGTGCCAGCAGCTTGGAGTCGTTCATCGACCAAGAGACCCAGTACTTC. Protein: CASSLESFIDQETQYF.

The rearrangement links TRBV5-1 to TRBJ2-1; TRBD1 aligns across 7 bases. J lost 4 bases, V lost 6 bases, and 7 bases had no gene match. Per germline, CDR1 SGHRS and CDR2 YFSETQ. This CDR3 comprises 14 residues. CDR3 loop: CASNTGTAYNEQFF. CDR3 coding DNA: TGCGCCAGCAATACCGGGACAGCATACAATGAGCAGTTCTTC.

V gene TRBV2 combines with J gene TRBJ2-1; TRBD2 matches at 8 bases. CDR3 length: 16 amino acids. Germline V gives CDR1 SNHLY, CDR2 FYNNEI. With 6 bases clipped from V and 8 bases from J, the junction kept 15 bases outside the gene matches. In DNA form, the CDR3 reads TGTGCCAGCAGGTCCCAGGGGAGCGGGAGTGGGGATGAGCAGTTCTTC. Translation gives CASRSQGSGSGDEQFF.

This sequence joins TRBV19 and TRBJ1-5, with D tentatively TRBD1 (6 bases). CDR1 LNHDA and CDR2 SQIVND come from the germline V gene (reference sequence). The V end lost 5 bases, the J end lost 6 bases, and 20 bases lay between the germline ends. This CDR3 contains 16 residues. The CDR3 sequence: CASSVRDILLSQPQHF. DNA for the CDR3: TGTGCCAGTAGTGTACGGGACATCCTGCTGAGTCAGCCCCAGCATTTT.

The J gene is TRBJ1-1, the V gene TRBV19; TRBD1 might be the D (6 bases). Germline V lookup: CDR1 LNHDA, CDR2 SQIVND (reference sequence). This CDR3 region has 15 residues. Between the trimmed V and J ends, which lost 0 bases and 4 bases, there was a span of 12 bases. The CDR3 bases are TGTGCCAGTAGTATAGATATCAGAGGGGGCACTGAAGCTTTCTTT. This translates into CASSIDIRGGTEAFF.

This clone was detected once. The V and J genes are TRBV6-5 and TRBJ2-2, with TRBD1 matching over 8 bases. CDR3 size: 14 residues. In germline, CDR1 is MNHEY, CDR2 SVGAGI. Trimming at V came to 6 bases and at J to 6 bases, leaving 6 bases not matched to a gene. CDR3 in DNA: TGTGCCAGCAGCAGCAGGGGGCGCCCCGGGGAGCTGTTTTTT. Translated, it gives CASSSRGRPGELFF.

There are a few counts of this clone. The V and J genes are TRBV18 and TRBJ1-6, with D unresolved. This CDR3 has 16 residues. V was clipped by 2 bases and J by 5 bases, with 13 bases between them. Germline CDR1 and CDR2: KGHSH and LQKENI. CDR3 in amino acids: CASSPGVGFDNSPLHF. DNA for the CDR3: TGTGCCAGCTCACCAGGGGTAGGCTTCGATAATTCACCCCTCCACTTT. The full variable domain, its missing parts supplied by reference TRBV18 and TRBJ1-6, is NAGVMQNPRHLVRRRGQEARLRCSPMKGHSHVYWYRQLPEEGLKFMVYLQKENIIDESGMPKERFSAEFPKEGPSILRIQQVVRGDSAAYFCASSPGVGFDNSPLHFGNGTRLTVT.

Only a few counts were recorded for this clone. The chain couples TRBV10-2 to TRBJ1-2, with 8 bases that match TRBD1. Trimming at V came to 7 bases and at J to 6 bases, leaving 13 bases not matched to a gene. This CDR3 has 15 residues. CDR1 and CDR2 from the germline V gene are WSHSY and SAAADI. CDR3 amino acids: CASKDRVGIGDGYTF. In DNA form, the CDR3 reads TGCGCCAGCAAGGACAGGGTAGGGATCGGTGATGGCTACACCTTC.

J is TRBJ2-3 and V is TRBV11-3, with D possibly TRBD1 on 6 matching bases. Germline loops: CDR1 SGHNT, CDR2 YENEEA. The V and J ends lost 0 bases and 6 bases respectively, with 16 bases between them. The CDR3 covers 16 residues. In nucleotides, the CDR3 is TGTGCCAGCAGCTTAGAAGCAGGGGAAGGATCTGATACGCAGTATTTT. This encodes CASSLEAGEGSDTQYF.

CDR3 coding DNA: TGTGCCAGCAGCTTATCTATTGATACAGATACGCAGTATTTT. Amino acid sequence: CASSLSIDTDTQYF. This chain joins TRBV7-9 and TRBJ2-3; D remains unclear. Germline loops: CDR1 SEHNR, CDR2 FQNEAQ (reference sequence). Trimming cost V 2 bases and J 3 bases, with 9 bases left between them. There are 14 residues in the CDR3. Looking up the rest from reference TRBV7-9 and TRBJ2-3 gives the full variable domain: DTGVSQNPRHKITKRGQNVTFRCDPISEHNRLYWYRQTLGQGPEFLTYFQNEAQLEKSRLLSDRFSAERPKGSFSTLEIQRTEQGDSAMYLCASSLSIDTDTQYFGPGTRLTVL.

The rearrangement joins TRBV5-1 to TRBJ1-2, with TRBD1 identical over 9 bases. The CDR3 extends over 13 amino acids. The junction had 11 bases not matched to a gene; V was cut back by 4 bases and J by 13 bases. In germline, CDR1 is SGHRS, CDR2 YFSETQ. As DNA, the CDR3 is TGCGCCAGCAGCCGGGACAGGGACGGGGCTGTCACCTTC. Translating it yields CASSRDRDGAVTF.

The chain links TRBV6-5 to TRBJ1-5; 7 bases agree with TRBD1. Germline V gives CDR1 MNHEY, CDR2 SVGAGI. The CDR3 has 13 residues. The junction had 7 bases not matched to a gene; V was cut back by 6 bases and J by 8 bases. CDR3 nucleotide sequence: TGTGCCAGCAGATTAGACAGGGCCAAGCCCCAGCATTTT. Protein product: CASRLDRAKPQHF.

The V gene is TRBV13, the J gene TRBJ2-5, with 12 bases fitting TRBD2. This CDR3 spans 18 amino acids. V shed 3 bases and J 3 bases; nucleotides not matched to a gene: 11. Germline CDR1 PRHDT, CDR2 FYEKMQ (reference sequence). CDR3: CASSFRLAGEGRKETQYF. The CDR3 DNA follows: TGTGCCAGCAGCTTCCGACTAGCGGGAGAAGGGCGGAAAGAGACCCAGTACTTC.

The CDR3 DNA sequence: TGTGCCGGAACCCAACTAGCGGGGGCCTTTAACACCGGGGAGCTGTTTTTT. It yields the protein CAGTQLAGAFNTGELFF. The V and J genes are TRBV2 and TRBJ2-2; TRBD2 matches at 11 bases. Per germline, CDR1 SNHLY and CDR2 FYNNEI. This CDR3 contains 17 residues. J lost 2 bases, V lost 11 bases, and 13 bases had no gene match.

This CDR3 is CASSSGGQGFYGYTF. CDR3 DNA: TGTGCCAGCAGCTCCGGAGGACAGGGGTTTTATGGCTACACCTTC. The chain has TRBV7-2 and TRBJ1-2, with 9 bases fitting TRBD1. Per germline, CDR1 SGHTA and CDR2 FQGNSA. The CDR3 contains 15 residues. V dropped 4 bases and J dropped 5; count of bases not matched to a gene: 8.

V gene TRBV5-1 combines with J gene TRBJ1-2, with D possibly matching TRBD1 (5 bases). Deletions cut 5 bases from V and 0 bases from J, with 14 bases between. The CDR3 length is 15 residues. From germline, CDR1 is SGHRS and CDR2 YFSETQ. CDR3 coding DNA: TGCGCCAGCAGGGAGACAGCGATCGCTAACTATGGCTACACCTTC. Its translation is CASRETAIANYGYTF.

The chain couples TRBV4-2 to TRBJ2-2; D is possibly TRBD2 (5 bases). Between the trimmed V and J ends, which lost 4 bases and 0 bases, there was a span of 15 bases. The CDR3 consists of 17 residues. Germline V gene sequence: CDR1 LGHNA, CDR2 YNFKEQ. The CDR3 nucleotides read TGTGCCAGCAGCCCAGCGGCGGGTCAAACGAACACCGGGGAGCTGTTTTTT. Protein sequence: CASSPAAGQTNTGELFF.

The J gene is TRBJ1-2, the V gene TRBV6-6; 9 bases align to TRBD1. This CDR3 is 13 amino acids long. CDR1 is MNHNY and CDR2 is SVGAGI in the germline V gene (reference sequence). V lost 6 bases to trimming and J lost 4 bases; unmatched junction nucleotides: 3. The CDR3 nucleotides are TGTGCCAGCAGAACGGGACAGGGCTATGGCTACACCTTC. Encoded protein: CASRTGQGYGYTF.

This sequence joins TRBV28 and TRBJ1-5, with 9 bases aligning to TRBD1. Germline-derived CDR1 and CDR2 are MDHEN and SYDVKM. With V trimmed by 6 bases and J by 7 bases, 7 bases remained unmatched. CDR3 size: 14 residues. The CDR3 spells CASRGTGRHQPQHF. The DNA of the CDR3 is TGTGCCAGCAGGGGGACAGGGCGACACCAGCCCCAGCATTTT. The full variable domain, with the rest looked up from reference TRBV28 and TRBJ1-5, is DVKVTQSSRYLVKRTGEKVFLECVQDMDHENMFWYRQDPGLGLRLIYFSYDVKMKEKGDIPEGYSVSREKKERFSLILESASTNQTSMYLCASRGTGRHQPQHFGDGTRLSIL.

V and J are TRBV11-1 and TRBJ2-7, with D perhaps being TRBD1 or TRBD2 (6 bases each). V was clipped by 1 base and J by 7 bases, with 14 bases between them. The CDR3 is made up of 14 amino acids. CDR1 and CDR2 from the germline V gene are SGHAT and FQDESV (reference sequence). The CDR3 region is CASSLDRGPGEQYF. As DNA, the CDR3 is TGTGCCAGCAGCTTAGACCGGGGGCCGGGTGAGCAGTACTTC.

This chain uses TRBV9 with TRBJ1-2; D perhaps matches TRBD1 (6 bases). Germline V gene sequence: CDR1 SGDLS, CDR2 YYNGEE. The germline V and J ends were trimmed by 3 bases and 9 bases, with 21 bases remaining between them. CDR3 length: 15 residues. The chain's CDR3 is CASSAQGSIARSYTF. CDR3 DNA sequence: TGTGCCAGCAGCGCACAGGGCAGCATCGCGCGGAGCTACACCTTC.